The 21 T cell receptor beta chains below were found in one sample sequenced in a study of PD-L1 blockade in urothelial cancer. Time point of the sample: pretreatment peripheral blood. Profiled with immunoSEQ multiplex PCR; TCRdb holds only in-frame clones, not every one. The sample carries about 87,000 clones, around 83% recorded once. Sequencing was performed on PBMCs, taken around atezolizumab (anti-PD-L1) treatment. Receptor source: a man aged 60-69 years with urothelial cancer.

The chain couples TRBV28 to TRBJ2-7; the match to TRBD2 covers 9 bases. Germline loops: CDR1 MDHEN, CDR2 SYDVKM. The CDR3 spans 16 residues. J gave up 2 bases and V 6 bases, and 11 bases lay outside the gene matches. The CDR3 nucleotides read TGTGCCAGCAGCCCCCGCGCGGGAGGGATAACCTACGAGCAGTACTTC. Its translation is CASSPRAGGITYEQYF. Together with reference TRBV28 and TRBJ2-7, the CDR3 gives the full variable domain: DVKVTQSSRYLVKRTGEKVFLECVQDMDHENMFWYRQDPGLGLRLIYFSYDVKMKEKGDIPEGYSVSREKKERFSLILESASTNQTSMYLCASSPRAGGITYEQYFGPGTRLTVT.

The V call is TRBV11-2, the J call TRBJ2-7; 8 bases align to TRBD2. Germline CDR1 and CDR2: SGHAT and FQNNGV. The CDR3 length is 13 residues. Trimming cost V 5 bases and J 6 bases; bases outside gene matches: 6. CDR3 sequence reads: CASSRGGSSEQYF. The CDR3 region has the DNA TGTGCCAGCAGCCGGGGGGGGTCTTCCGAGCAGTACTTC. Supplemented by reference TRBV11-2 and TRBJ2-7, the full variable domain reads EAGVAQSPRYKIIEKRQSVAFWCNPISGHATLYWYQQILGQGPKLLIQFQNNGVVDDSQLPKDRFSAERLKGVDSTLKIQPAKLEDSAVYLCASSRGGSSEQYFGPGTRLTVT.

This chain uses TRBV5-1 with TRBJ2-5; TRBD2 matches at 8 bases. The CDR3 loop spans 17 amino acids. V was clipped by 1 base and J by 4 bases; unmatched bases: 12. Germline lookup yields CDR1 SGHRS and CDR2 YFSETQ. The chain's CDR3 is CASSLSPRAGGAETQYF. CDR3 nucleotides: TGCGCCAGCAGCTTGTCGCCTAGGGCGGGGGGCGCAGAGACCCAGTACTTC.

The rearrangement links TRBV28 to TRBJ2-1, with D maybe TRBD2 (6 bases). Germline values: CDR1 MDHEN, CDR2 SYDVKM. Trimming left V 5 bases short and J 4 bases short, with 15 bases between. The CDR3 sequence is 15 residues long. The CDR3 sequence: CASSPPGTVYNEQFF. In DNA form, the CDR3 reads TGTGCCAGCAGTCCCCCCGGGACTGTATACAATGAGCAGTTCTTC.

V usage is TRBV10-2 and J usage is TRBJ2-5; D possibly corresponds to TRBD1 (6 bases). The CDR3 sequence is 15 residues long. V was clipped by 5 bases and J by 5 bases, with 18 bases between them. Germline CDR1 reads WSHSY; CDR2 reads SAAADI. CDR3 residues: CASSRPQGQSETQYF. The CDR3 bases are TGCGCCAGCAGTCGACCACAGGGTCAGTCCGAGACCCAGTACTTC.

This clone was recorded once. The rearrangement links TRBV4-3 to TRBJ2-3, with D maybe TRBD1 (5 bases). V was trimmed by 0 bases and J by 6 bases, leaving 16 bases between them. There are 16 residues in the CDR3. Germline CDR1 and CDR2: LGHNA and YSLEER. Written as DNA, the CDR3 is TGCGCCAGCAGCCAAGACCGGTGGCAACCAGGGGATACGCAGTATTTT. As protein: CASSQDRWQPGDTQYF.

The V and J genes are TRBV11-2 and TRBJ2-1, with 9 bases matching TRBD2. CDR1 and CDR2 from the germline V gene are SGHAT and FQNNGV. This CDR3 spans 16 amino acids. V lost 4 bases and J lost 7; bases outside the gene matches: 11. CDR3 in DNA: TGTGCCAGCAGCTACCTTGGGGCGGGAGGGGTGAATGAGCAGTTCTTC. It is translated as CASSYLGAGGVNEQFF.

CDR3: CASSPGGGQPQHF. DNA of the CDR3: TGTGCCAGTAGCCCCGGGGGGGGTCAGCCCCAGCATTTT. This chain connects TRBV19 to TRBJ1-5, with TRBD1 as a possible D gene (5 bases). The ends were cut back, 6 bases at V and 6 bases at J, with 12 bases in the middle. Germline lookup yields CDR1 LNHDA and CDR2 SQIVND (reference sequence). This CDR3 comprises 13 residues. The entire variable domain, with the rest obtained from reference TRBV19 and TRBJ1-5, is as follows: DGGITQSPKYLFRKEGQNVTLSCEQNLNHDAMYWYRQDPGQGLRLIYYSQIVNDFQKGDIAEGYSVSREKKESFPLTVTSAQKNPTAFYLCASSPGGGQPQHFGDGTRLSIL.

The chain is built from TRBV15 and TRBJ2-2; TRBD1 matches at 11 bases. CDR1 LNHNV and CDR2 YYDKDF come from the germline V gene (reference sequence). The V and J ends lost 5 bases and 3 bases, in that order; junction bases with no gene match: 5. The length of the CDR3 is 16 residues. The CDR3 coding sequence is TGTGCCACCAGCGGCCGGGACAGGGGGTACACCGGGGAGCTGTTTTTT. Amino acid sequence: CATSGRDRGYTGELFF.

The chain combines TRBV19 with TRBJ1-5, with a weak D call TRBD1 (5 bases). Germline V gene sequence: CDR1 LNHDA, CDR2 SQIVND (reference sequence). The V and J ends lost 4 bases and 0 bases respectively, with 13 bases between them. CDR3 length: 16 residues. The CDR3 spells CASSRPTENSNQPQHF. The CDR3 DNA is TGTGCCAGTAGTAGACCGACAGAAAATAGCAATCAGCCCCAGCATTTT.

In DNA form, the CDR3 reads TGTGCAAGTCGCAAATCCCGCTCGGGGGGCAGGACCGGGGAGCTGTTTTTT. It encodes CASRKSRSGGRTGELFF. This chain joins TRBV12-2 and TRBJ2-2; the table's D call TRBD2 went unverified against the DNA. TRBV12-2 is an annotated pseudogene. The CDR3 has 17 amino acids.

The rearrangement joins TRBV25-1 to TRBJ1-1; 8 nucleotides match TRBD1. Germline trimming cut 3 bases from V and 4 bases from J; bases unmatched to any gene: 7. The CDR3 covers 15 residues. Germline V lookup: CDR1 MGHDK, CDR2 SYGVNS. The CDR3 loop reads CASSDRGLAGTEAFF. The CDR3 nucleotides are TGTGCCAGCAGTGACAGGGGGCTAGCTGGCACTGAAGCTTTCTTT.

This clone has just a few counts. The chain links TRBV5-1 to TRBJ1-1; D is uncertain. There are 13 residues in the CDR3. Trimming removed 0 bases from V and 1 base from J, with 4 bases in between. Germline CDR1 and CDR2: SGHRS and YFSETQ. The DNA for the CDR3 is TGCGCCAGCAGCTTGGCGGGGAACACTGAAGCTTTCTTT. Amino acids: CASSLAGNTEAFF.

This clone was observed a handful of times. The CDR3 DNA follows: TGTGCCAGCAGCCGGGGACAGGGGACCTACGAGCAGTACTTC. Amino acid sequence: CASSRGQGTYEQYF. The chain links TRBV7-9 to TRBJ2-7; 10 positions agree with TRBD1. Per germline, CDR1 SEHNR and CDR2 FQNEAQ (reference sequence). The CDR3 is 14 amino acids. V dropped 5 bases and J dropped 2; count of bases not matched to a gene: 3.

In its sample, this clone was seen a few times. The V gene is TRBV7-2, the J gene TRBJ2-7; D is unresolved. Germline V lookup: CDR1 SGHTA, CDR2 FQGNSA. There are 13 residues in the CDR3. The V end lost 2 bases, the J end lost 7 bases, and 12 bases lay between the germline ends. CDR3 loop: CASSLPLRWEQYF. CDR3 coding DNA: TGTGCCAGCAGCTTACCCCTCAGGTGGGAGCAGTACTTC.

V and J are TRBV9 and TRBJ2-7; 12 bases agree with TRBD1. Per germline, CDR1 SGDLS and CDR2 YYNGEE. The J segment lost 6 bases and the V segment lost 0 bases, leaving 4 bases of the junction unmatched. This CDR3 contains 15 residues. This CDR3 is CASSVEGQGAGEQYF. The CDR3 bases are TGTGCCAGCAGCGTAGAGGGACAGGGGGCGGGCGAGCAGTACTTC.

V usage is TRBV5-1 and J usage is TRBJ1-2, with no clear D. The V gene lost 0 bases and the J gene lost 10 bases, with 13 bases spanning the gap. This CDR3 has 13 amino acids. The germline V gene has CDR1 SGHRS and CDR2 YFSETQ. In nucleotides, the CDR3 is TGCGCCAGCAGCTTGGACCGGGGAGGAACCTACACCTTC. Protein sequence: CASSLDRGGTYTF.

The CDR3 DNA follows: TGTGCCAGTAGTATAGGCGACCCGGGACAGGAGTCGTACACCTTC. Translation: CASSIGDPGQESYTF. The chain carries TRBV19 and TRBJ1-2; 8 nucleotides line up with TRBD1. This CDR3 has 15 residues. Germline CDR1 is LNHDA and CDR2 is SQIVND (reference sequence). J was trimmed by 11 bases and V by 1 base; bases with no gene match: 12.

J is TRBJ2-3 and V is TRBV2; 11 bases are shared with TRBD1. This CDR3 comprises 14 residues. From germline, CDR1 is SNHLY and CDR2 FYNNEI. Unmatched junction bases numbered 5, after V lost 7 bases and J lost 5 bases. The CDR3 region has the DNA TGTGCCAGCACTGGACAGGGGGCAGGAGATACGCAGTATTTT. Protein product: CASTGQGAGDTQYF.

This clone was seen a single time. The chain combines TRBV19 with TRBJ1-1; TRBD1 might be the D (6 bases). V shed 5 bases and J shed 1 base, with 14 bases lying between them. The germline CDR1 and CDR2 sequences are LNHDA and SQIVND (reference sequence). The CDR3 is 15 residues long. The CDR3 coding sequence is TGTGCCAGTAGTTCACGGACAGCCCAGAACACTGAAGCTTTCTTT. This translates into CASSSRTAQNTEAFF.

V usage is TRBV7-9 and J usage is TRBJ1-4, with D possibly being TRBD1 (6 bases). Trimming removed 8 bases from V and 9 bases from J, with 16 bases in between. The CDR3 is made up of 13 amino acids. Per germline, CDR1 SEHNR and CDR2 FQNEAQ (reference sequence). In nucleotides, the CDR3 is TGTGCCAGCTCCCCGCCAGGGGTTCAAAAACTGTTTTTT. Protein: CASSPPGVQKLFF.